This T cell receptor beta chain was sequenced for a study of blood T cells in healthy people across ages. Remarks on this clonotype: Its antigen is currently unknown.

PBMCs were isolated at a quantity of at least 7 million per sample. The J segment lost 8 bases and the V segment lost 4 bases, leaving 9 bases of the junction unmatched. The CDR3 loop spans 14 amino acids. Germline-derived CDR1 and CDR2 are DFQATT and SNEGSKA (reference sequence). Primed by a sample-barcoded 5' primer and a J-beta primer mix, a second PCR proceeded for 7 to 11 cycles. In TCRdb, the 5' RACE reads were re-called with MiXCR into one record per CDR3 protein. The profile shows under 800,000 distinct CDR3 sequences, roughly 44% of them singletons. The study's findings and limits: Roughly linearly, TCR beta diversity per million T cells fell as age increased.

The rearrangement uses TRBV20-1 and TRBJ2-3, with 10 positions matching TRBD2. The source material was blood. The source of this sequence is an older woman in good health. The CDR3 loop is CSAKLAGMGSTQYF. The CDR3 nucleotides are TGCAGTGCTAAACTAGCGGGGATGGGCAGTACGCAGTATTTT.